This TCR beta chain appears in the sequencing data of a study of siplizumab effects on memory and regulatory T cells. Findings of the study overall: It seemed that naive T cells were more diverse than memory cells and were major contributors to the alloresponse. Mean Treg-derived proportions of mappable alloreactive CD4+ clones were over 65% for siplizumab and 25% to 30% for controls.

Notes on this clone: Its target is unknown.

Germline values: CDR1 MRHNA, CDR2 SNTAGT. The CDR3 loop spans 13 amino acids. V was clipped by 6 bases and J by 4 bases; unmatched bases: 5. Some clones are missing from TCRdb's copy, which holds only in-frame ones; the method was immunoSEQ multiplex PCR. The repertoire includes approximately 120,000 clones, about 92% of them detected once, and more than 0.65% sits in the top ten. The material sequenced was Tregs sorted from blood. The source of this sequence is a human donor in good health. The chain carries TRBV6-4 and TRBJ1-2; 7 bases are a match to TRBD1. The CDR3: CASRRQGSYGYTF. In DNA form, the CDR3 reads TGTGCCAGCAGACGACAGGGAAGCTATGGCTACACCTTC.